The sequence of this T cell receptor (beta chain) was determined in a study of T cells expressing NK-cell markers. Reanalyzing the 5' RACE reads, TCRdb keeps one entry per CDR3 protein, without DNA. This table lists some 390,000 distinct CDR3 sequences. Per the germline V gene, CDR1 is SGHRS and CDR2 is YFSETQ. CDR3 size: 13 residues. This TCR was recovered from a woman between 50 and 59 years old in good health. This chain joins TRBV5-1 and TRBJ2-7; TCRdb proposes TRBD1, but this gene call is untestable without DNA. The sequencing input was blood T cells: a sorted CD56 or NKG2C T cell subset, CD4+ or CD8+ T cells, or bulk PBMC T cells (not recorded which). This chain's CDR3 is CASGGTGGFEQYF.